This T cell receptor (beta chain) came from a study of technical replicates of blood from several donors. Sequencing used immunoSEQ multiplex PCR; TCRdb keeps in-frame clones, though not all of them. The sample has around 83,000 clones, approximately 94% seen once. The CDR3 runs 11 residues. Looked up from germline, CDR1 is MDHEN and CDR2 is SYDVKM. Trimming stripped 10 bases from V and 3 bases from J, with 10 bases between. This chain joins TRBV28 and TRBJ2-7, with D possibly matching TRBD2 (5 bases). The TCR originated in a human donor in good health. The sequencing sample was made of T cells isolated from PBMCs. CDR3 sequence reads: CATGVYYEQYF. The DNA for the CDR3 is TGTGCCACCGGGGTTTACTACGAGCAGTACTTC.